The present entry profiles one T cell receptor (beta chain) with its context. TCRdb's copy holds only in-frame clones and misses some; the assay was immunoSEQ multiplex PCR. This table holds around 100,000 clones, around 90% found once. The sample originates from a study of blood T cell repertoires in COVID-19. Trimming at V came to 7 bases and at J to 8 bases, leaving 12 bases not matched to a gene. Germline V lookup: CDR1 LNHDA, CDR2 SQIVND (reference sequence). The CDR3 has 15 amino acids. V usage is TRBV19 and J usage is TRBJ2-1; 9 bases are shared with TRBD1. The clonotype was recovered from a woman older than 75 in a cohort sampled during active COVID-19. What was sequenced was peripheral blood. The CDR3 DNA reads as TGTGCCAGTACCGTCCCGGGACAGGGATATTATGAGCAGTTCTTC. The encoded protein is CASTVPGQGYYEQFF.